This passage covers 14 T cell receptor beta chains from one sample sequenced in a study of blood T cell repertoires in COVID-19. Clones were sequenced by immunoSEQ multiplex PCR, and TCRdb holds only the in-frame ones, with some missing. The sample lists approximately 400,000 clones; about 87% were seen once. Sequenced material: peripheral blood. Receptor source: a woman between 50 and 59 years old with COVID-19, enrolled during active disease.

The chain links TRBV19 to TRBJ1-3; unclear D gene. Deletions cut 7 bases from V and 8 bases from J, with 15 bases between. Germline V gives CDR1 LNHDA, CDR2 SQIVND (reference sequence). This CDR3 comprises 13 residues. CDR3 amino acids: CASTKSGWDTIYF. The CDR3 nucleotides read TGTGCCAGTACCAAATCAGGATGGGACACCATATATTTT. The whole variable domain, filled in from reference TRBV19 and TRBJ1-3, reads DGGITQSPKYLFRKEGQNVTLSCEQNLNHDAMYWYRQDPGQGLRLIYYSQIVNDFQKGDIAEGYSVSREKKESFPLTVTSAQKNPTAFYLCASTKSGWDTIYFGEGSWLTVV.

The chain uses TRBV27 and TRBJ1-1; TRBD1 is a possible D gene (5 bases). Trimming shortened V by 6 bases and J by 0 bases, and 17 bases separated the two germline ends. Per the germline V gene, CDR1 is MNHEY and CDR2 is SMNVEV (reference sequence). The CDR3 sequence is 16 residues long. The CDR3, as DNA: TGTGCCAGCAGCCCCTTCGGAGGGGTTATGAACACTGAAGCTTTCTTT. It yields the protein CASSPFGGVMNTEAFF.

This chain links TRBV27 with TRBJ1-5, with 10 bases lining up with TRBD1. The CDR3 contains 17 residues. CDR1 MNHEY and CDR2 SMNVEV come from the germline V gene (reference sequence). The V gene end was trimmed by 5 bases and the J gene end by 9 bases; junction bases not matched to a gene: 16. CDR3 sequence (DNA): TGTGCCAGCAGTCGAAATTCCGGGACAGGGGTTTTTATGCCCCAGCATTTT. Amino acid sequence: CASSRNSGTGVFMPQHF.

The chain links TRBV15 to TRBJ2-2, with unresolved D. Trimming cost V 0 bases and J 2 bases, with 4 bases left between them. Germline V CDR1 and CDR2: LNHNV, YYDKDF (reference sequence). This CDR3 has 14 amino acids. CDR3 residues: CATSREHNTGELFF. The CDR3 nucleotides read TGTGCCACCAGCAGAGAACATAACACCGGGGAGCTGTTTTTT.

The V call is TRBV18, the J call TRBJ1-1; D is possibly TRBD1 (6 bases). CDR3 length equals 14 residues. Per germline, CDR1 KGHSH and CDR2 LQKENI. V dropped 3 bases and J dropped 3 bases, with 11 bases sitting between them. CDR3 region: CASSPKGGDTEAFF. For the CDR3, the DNA is TGTGCCAGCTCACCGAAAGGGGGGGACACTGAAGCTTTCTTT.

This clone was picked up many times. The gene calls are TRBV5-1 and TRBJ1-5; D unresolved. CDR1 is SGHRS and CDR2 is YFSETQ in the germline V gene. The CDR3 has 18 amino acids. V was cut by 4 bases and J by 2 bases, with 22 bases left in between. CDR3 in DNA: TGCGCCAGCAGCCTTTTCCCGGCGGGCTCAAAGGGCAATCAGCCCCAGCATTTT. This translates into CASSLFPAGSKGNQPQHF.

On this clone: Other nucleotide sequences in the sample specify the same CDR3. The CDR3 loop reads CASSSLAKNIQYF. Written as DNA, the CDR3 is TGTGCCAGTAGTTCCCTAGCCAAAAACATTCAGTACTTC. This rearrangement joins TRBV19 to TRBJ2-4; no clear D. CDR3 length: 13 amino acids. Germline V gene data show CDR1 as LNHDA and CDR2 as SQIVND (reference sequence). V lost 5 bases, J lost 0 bases, and 5 bases lay in between.

The chain combines TRBV7-9 with TRBJ1-1, with D perhaps TRBD1 (5 bases). Germline CDR1 is SEHNR and CDR2 is FQNEAQ (reference sequence). This CDR3 has 14 amino acids. The V end lost 3 bases, the J end lost 4 bases, and 12 bases lay between the germline ends. Here the CDR3 DNA reads TGTGCCAGCAGCTTTACAGGCCTAGTCACTGAAGCTTTCTTT. The encoded protein is CASSFTGLVTEAFF.

The rearrangement uses TRBV2 and TRBJ2-1; tentative D call: TRBD1 (5 bases). Trimming shortened V by 5 bases and J by 6 bases, and 8 bases separated the two germline ends. Germline V gives CDR1 SNHLY, CDR2 FYNNEI. The CDR3 totals 12 residues. The CDR3 region is CASSPDTNEQFF. The CDR3 coding sequence is TGTGCCAGCAGTCCGGACACCAATGAGCAGTTCTTC.

In this sample, this clone turned up once. This sequence joins TRBV11-3 and TRBJ2-1; TRBD2 might be the D (5 bases). V gave up 1 base and J gave up 4 bases, with 14 bases separating them. The CDR3 loop spans 16 amino acids. Germline V CDR1 and CDR2: SGHNT, YENEEA. The DNA for the CDR3 is TGTGCCAGCAGCTTAGTTCCTAGCCCCGGGTACAATGAGCAGTTCTTC. Amino acids: CASSLVPSPGYNEQFF.

This chain uses TRBV11-2 with TRBJ1-2; possible D gene TRBD1, 5 bases. V was shortened by 1 base and J by 1 base, with 10 bases between the two germline ends. Per the germline V gene, CDR1 is SGHAT and CDR2 is FQNNGV. The CDR3 runs 15 residues. CDR3 protein: CASSLVAGYNYGYTF. The CDR3 DNA sequence: TGTGCCAGCAGCTTAGTGGCAGGGTATAACTATGGCTACACCTTC.

The genes are TRBV14 and TRBJ2-7; tentative D call: TRBD1 (5 bases). The germline gives CDR1 SGHDN, CDR2 FVKESK. CDR3 length: 12 residues. The ends were cut back, 4 bases at V and 6 bases at J, with 10 bases in the middle. The CDR3 spells CASSLWGFEQYF. In nucleotides, the CDR3 is TGTGCCAGCAGCCTCTGGGGCTTCGAGCAGTACTTC.

The chain is built from TRBV6-1 and TRBJ2-1; D perhaps matches TRBD2 (5 bases). V was trimmed by 2 bases and J by 4 bases, leaving 9 bases between them. The CDR3 is made up of 14 amino acids. From germline, CDR1 is MNHNS and CDR2 SASEGT. The CDR3 region has the DNA TGTGCCAGCAGTGAAACGCGGACTTACAATGAGCAGTTCTTC. Protein: CASSETRTYNEQFF.

The rearrangement links TRBV7-9 to TRBJ2-1, with 12 bases aligning to TRBD2. V lost 1 base and J lost 10; bases outside the gene matches: 11. Looked up from germline, CDR1 is SEHNR and CDR2 is FQNEAQ (reference sequence). The CDR3 consists of 17 residues. The CDR3 loop reads CASSLDTSGGPVLEQFF. The CDR3 DNA is TGTGCCAGCAGCTTAGACACTAGCGGGGGGCCGGTCCTGGAGCAGTTCTTC.